These T cell receptor beta chains were read from a single sample in a study of CD8 T cells in ankylosing spondylitis. TCRdb reprocessed the 5' RACE reads with MiXCR, giving one entry per CDR3 protein. The sample records about 33,000 distinct CDR3 sequences, approximately 11% being singletons. The sequencing input was synovial fluid, either unsorted or a sorted T cell fraction (not recorded which). These receptors all stem from a male donor with ankylosing spondylitis. CDR3s include the opening cysteine and the closing phenylalanine or tryptophan. The order of the fields is D gene, J gene, clone size, V gene, CDR3 DNA, CDR3 protein. A D gene is named only where the DNA matches it firmly. Clone size appears in some rows only: once, few, many, or a class for an expanded clone.

D gene: .
J gene: TRBJ2-1
clone size: few
V gene: TRBV15
CDR3 DNA: TGTGCCACCAGCATTACGGGAGAGCTCTACAATGAGCAGTTCTTC
CDR3 protein: CATSITGELYNEQFF

D gene: TRBD2
J gene: TRBJ2-7
clone size: few
V gene: TRBV28
CDR3 DNA: TGTGCCAGCACCCATCTAGCGGGAGGCGAGCAGTACTTC
CDR3 protein: CASTHLAGGEQYF

D gene: TRBD2
J gene: TRBJ2-1
clone size: many
V gene: TRBV12-3/TRBV12-4
CDR3 DNA: TGTGCCAGCAGTACTTGGGGAGGGCGCGATGAGCAGTTCTTC
CDR3 protein: CASSTWGGRDEQFF

D gene: .
J gene: TRBJ2-1
clone size: many
V gene: TRBV7-2
CDR3 DNA: TGTGCCAGCAGCTGGGCTCCGGGGGACCCACTGTTCTTC
CDR3 protein: CASSWAPGDPLFF

D gene: .
J gene: TRBJ1-2
clone size: many
V gene: TRBV28
CDR3 DNA: TGTGCCAGCAGGGACATGCGGGACTGGGCGGCTTATGGCTACACCTTC
CDR3 protein: CASRDMRDWAAYGYTF

D gene: TRBD1
J gene: TRBJ2-2
clone size: .
V gene: TRBV9
CDR3 DNA: TGTGCCAGCAGCGATAGGACAGGTAACACCGGGGAGCTGTTTTTT
CDR3 protein: CASSDRTGNTGELFF

D gene: .
J gene: TRBJ2-7
clone size: .
V gene: TRBV29-1
CDR3 DNA: TGCAGCGTGCGCAGGGGACCCTCCTACGAGCAGTACTTC
CDR3 protein: CSVRRGPSYEQYF

D gene: TRBD2
J gene: TRBJ2-1
clone size: many
V gene: TRBV7-9
CDR3 DNA: TGTGCCAGCAGCTCCGGGGGCCCTAGCGGGAGAAACAATGAGCAGTTCTTC
CDR3 protein: CASSSGGPSGRNNEQFF

D gene: .
J gene: TRBJ2-1
clone size: .
V gene: TRBV7-3
CDR3 DNA: TGTGCCAGCAGCTTAAGTTACAATGAGCAGTTCTTC
CDR3 protein: CASSLSYNEQFF

D gene: .
J gene: TRBJ1-3
clone size: .
V gene: TRBV4-3
CDR3 DNA: TGCGCCAGCAGCCAAGATGGCACGCCCAGAAACACCATATATTTT
CDR3 protein: CASSQDGTPRNTIYF

D gene: .
J gene: TRBJ2-5
clone size: few
V gene: TRBV6-4
CDR3 DNA: TGTGCCACCGCGACAGCGGCGGAAGAGACCCAGTACTTC
CDR3 protein: CATATAAEETQYF

D gene: .
J gene: TRBJ1-6
clone size: .
V gene: TRBV5-1
CDR3 DNA: TGCGCCAGCAGCTTTGATCTGGGCGGGAATTCACCCCTCCACTTT
CDR3 protein: CASSFDLGGNSPLHF

D gene: TRBD1
J gene: TRBJ1-6
clone size: few
V gene: TRBV30
CDR3 DNA: TGTGCCTGGAGATCAGGGACAGTGAATTCACCCCTCCACTTT
CDR3 protein: CAWRSGTVNSPLHF

D gene: .
J gene: TRBJ2-5
clone size: .
V gene: TRBV5-6
CDR3 DNA: TGTGCCAGCAGCGGAGGGACAACGACTTTGGGAGAGACCCAGTACTTC
CDR3 protein: CASSGGTTTLGETQYF

D gene: .
J gene: TRBJ2-7
clone size: few
V gene: TRBV27
CDR3 DNA: TGTGCCAGCAGCCCCGACGCCCCACCTTCCTACGAGCAGTACTTC
CDR3 protein: CASSPDAPPSYEQYF

D gene: .
J gene: TRBJ2-3
clone size: many
V gene: TRBV10-3
CDR3 DNA: TGTGCCATCAGTGACCCGGTGGCGTCCACAGATACGCAGTATTTT
CDR3 protein: CAISDPVASTDTQYF

D gene: TRBD1
J gene: TRBJ1-5
clone size: .
V gene: TRBV20-1
CDR3 DNA: TGCAGTGCTCGAGACAGGGGAAGCAATCAGCCCCAGCATTTT
CDR3 protein: CSARDRGSNQPQHF